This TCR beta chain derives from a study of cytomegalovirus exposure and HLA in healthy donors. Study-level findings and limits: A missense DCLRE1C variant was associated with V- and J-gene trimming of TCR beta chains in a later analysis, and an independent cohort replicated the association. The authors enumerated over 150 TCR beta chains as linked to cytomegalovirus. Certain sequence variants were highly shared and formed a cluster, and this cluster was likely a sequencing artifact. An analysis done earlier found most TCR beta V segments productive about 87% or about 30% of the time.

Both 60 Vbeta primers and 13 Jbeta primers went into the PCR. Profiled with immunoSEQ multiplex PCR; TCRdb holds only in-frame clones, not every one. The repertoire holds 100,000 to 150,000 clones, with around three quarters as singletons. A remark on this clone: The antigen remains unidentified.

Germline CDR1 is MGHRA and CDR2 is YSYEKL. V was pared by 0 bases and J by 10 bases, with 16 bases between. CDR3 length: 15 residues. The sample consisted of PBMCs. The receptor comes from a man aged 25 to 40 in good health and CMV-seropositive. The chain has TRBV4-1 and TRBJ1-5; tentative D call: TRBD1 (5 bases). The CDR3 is CASSQEKAGRKPQHF. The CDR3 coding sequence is TGCGCCAGCAGCCAAGAGAAGGCAGGGAGGAAACCCCAGCATTTT.